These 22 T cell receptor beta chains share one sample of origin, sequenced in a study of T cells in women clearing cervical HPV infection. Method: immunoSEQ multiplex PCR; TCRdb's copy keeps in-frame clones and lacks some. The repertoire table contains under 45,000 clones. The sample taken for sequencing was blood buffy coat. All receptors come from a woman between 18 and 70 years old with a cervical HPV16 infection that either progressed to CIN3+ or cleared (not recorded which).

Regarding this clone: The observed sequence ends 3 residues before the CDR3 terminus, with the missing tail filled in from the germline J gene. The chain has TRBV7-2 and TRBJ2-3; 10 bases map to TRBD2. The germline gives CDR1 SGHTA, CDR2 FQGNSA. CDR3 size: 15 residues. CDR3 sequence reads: CASSFTSGTQETQYF. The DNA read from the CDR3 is TGTGCCAGCAGCTTCACTAGCGGGACACAAGAGACG.

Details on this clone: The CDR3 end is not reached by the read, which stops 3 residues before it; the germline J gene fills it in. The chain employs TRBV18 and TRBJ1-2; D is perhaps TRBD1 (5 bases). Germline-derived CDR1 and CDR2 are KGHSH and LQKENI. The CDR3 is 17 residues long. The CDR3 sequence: CASSPPMLAGTYNDYTF. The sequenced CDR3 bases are TGTGCCAGCTCACCACCAATGCTAGCGGGGACCTACAATGAC.

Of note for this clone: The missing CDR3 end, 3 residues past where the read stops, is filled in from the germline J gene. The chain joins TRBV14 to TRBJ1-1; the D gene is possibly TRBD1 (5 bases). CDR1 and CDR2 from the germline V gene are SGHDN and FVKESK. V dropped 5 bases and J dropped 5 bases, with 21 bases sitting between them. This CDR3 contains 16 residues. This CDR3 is CASSRGLTGTGTEAFF. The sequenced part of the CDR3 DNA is TGTGCCAGCAGCAGGGGACTCACCGGGACGGGGACTGAA.

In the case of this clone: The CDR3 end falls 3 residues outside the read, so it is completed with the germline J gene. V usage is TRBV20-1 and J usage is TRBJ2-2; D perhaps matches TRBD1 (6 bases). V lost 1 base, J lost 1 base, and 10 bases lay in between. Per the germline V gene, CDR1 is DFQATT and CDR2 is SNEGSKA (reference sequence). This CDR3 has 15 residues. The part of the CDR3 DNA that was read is TGCAGTGCTAGAGCTGGCAGGGGGAACACCGGGGAG. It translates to CSARAGRGNTGE. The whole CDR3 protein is CSARAGRGNTGELFF.

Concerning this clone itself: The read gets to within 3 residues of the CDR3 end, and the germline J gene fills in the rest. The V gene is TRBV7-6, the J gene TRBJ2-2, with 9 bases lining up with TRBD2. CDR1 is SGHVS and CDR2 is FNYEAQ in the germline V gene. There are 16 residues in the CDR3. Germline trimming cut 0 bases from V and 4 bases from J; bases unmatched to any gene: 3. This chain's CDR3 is CASSLALAGPTGELFF. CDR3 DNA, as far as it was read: TGTGCCAGCAGCTTAGCCCTAGCGGGACCCACCGGGGAG.

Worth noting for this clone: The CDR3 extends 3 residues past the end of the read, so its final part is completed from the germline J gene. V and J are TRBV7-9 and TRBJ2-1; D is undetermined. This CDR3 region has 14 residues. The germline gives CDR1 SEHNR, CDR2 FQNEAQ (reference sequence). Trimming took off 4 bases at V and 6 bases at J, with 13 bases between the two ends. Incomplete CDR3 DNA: TGTGCCAGCAGCTCGCGCGCCGGGTTCAATGAG. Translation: CASSSRAGFNE. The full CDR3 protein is CASSSRAGFNEQFF. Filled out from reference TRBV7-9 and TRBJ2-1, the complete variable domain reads DTGVSQNPRHKITKRGQNVTFRCDPISEHNRLYWYRQTLGQGPEFLTYFQNEAQLEKSRLLSDRFSAERPKGSFSTLEIQRTEQGDSAMYLCASSSRAGFNEQFFGPGTRLTVL.

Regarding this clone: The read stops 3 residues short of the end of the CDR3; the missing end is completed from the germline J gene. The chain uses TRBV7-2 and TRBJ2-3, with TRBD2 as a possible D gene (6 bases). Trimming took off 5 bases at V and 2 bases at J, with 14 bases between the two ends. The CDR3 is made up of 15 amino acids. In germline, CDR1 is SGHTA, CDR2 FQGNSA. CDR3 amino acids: CASSLRGLYTDTQYF. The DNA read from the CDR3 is TGTGCCAGCAGCCTCCGGGGACTCTACACAGATACG.

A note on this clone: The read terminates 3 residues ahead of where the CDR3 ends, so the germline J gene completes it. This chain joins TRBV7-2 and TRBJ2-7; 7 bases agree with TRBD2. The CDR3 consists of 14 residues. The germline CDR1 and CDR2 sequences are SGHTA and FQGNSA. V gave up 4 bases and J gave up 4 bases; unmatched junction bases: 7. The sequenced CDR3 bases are TGTGCCAGCAGCTCTAGACTAGCTTGGTACGAG. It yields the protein CASSSRLAWYE. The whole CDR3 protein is CASSSRLAWYEQYF.

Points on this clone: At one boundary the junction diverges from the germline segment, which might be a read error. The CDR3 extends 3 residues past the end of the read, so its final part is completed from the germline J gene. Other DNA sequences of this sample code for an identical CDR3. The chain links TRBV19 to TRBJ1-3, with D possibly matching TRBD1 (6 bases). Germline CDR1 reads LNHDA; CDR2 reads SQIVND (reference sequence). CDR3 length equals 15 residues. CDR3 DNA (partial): TGTGCCAGTAGTATAGGGGGACAACTCGGAAACACG. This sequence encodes CASSIGGQLGNT. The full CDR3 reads CASSIGGQLGNTIYF.

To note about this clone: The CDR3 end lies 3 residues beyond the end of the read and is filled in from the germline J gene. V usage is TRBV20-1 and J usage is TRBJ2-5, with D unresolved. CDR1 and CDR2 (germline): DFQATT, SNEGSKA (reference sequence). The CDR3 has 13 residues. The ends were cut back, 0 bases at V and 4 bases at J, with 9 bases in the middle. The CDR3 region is CSARDEVAETQYF. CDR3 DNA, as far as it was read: TGCAGTGCTAGAGATGAGGTAGCAGAGACC.

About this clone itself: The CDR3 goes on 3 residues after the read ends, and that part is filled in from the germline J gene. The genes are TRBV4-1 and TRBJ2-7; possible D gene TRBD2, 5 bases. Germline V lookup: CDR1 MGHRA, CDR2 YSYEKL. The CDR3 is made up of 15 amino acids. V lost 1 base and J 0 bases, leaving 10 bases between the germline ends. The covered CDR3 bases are TGCGCCAGCAGCCAAGTGACTACCCACTCCTACGAG. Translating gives CASSQVTTHSYE. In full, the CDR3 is CASSQVTTHSYEQYF.

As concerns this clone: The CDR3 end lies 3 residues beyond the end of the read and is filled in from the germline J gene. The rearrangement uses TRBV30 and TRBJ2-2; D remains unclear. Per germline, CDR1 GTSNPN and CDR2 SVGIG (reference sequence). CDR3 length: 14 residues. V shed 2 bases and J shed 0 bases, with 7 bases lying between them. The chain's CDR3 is CAWSLAPNTGELFF. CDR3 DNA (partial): TGTGCCTGGAGTTTAGCACCGAACACCGGGGAG.

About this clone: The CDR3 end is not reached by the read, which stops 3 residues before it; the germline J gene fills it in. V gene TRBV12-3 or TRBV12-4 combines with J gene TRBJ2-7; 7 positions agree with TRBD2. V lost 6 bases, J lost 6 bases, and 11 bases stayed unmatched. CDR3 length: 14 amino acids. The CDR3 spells CASSPTNLAGEQYF. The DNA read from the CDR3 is TGTGCCAGCAGCCCTACGAATTTAGCGGGCGAG.

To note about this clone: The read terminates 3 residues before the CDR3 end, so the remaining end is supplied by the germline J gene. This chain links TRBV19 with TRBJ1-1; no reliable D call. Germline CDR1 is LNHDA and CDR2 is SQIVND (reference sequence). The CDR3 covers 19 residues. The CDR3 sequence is CASTPRGLGGDLAKNIAFF. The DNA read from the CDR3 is TGTGCCAGTACCCCTCGCGGACTAGGAGGTGATTTAGCCAAAAACATT.

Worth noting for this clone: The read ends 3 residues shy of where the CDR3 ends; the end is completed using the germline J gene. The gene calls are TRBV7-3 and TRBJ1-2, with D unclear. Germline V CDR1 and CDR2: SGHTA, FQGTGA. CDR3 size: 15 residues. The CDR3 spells CASKVSGRGSYDYTF. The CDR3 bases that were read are TGTGCCAGCAAGGTTAGCGGGAGAGGGTCCTACGAC.

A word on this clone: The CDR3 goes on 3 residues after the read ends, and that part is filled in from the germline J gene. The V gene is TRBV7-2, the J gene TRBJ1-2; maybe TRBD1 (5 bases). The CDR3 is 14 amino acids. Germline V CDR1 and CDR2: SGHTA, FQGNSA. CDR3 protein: CASSLDTRDYDYTF. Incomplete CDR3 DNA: TGTGCCAGCAGCTTAGATACAAGGGACTACGAC.

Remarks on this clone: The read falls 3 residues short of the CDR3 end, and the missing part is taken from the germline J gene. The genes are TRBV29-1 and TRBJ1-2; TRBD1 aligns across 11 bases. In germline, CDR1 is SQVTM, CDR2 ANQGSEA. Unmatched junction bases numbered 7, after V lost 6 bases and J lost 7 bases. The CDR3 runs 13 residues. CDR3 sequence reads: CSVADRGRSGYTF. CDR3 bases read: TGCAGCGTGGCGGACAGGGGGCGCAGTGGC.

CDR3 DNA (partial): TGCAGTGCCCGGACAGACGAA. Translating it yields CSARTDE. The entire CDR3 is CSARTDEAFF. The J gene is TRBJ1-1, the V gene TRBV20-1, with a tentative D call TRBD1 (6 bases). The read finishes 3 residues shy of the CDR3 end, and the germline J gene is used to complete it. Germline values: CDR1 DFQATT, CDR2 SNEGSKA (reference sequence). The CDR3 length is 10 residues.

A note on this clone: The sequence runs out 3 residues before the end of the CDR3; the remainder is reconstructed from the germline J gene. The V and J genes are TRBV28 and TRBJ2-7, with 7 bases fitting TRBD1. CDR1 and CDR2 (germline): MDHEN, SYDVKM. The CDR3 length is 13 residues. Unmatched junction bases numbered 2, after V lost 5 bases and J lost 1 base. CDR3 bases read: TGTGCCAGCAGTGGGGGACAGTCCTACGAG. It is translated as CASSGGQSYE. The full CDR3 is CASSGGQSYEQYF.

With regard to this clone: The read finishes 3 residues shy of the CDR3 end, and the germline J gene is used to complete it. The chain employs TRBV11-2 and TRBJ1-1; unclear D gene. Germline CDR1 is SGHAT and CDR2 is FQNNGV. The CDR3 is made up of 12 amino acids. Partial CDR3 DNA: TGTGCCAGCAGCTTACTCGAGACTTTA. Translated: CASSLLETL. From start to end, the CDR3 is CASSLLETLAFF.

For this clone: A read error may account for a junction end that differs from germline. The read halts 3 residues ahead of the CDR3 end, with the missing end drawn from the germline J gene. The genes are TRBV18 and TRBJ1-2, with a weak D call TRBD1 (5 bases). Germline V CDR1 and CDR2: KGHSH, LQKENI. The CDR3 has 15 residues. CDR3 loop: CAGSPGSGLTDTYTF. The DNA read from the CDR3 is TGTGCCGGCTCACCAGGTTCGGGTTTGACAGATACC.

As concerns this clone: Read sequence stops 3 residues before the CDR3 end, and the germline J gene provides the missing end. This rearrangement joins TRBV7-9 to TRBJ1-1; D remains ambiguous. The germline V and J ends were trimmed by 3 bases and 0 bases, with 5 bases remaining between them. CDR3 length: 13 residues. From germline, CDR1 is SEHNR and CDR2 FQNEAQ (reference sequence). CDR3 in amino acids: CASSFQLNTEAFF. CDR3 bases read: TGTGCCAGCAGCTTTCAGTTGAACACTGAA.